The 8 T cell receptor beta chains presented below share a single source sample, sequenced in a study of blood T cell repertoires in COVID-19. Only in-frame clones appear in the TCRdb table, and some are missing; sequencing was by immunoSEQ multiplex PCR. The sample comprises about 170,000 clones, roughly 91% of which are singletons, and 4.5% to 5% rests with the top ten. Source material: peripheral blood. These receptors all come from a man younger than 35 with COVID-19, enrolled during active disease.

The CDR3, as DNA: TGTGCCAGCAGCGACACTGGGGGGTATGGCTACACCTTC. Encoded protein: CASSDTGGYGYTF. The chain recombines TRBV14 with TRBJ1-2; the D gene is possibly TRBD1 (5 bases). CDR3 length: 13 amino acids. Germline assignment: CDR1 SGHDN and CDR2 FVKESK. The V end was cut by 5 bases, the J end by 5 bases, with 12 bases between.

This clone was seen once. The chain employs TRBV2 and TRBJ2-7, with a possible D match to TRBD1 (5 bases). CDR3 length: 14 residues. The V gene's germline CDR1 is SNHLY and CDR2 FYNNEI. V was trimmed by 3 bases and J by 0 bases, leaving 9 bases between them. The CDR3 coding sequence is TGTGCCAGCAGTGAGCAGGGAAGCTCCTACGAGCAGTACTTC. This translates into CASSEQGSSYEQYF. The full variable domain, in which reference TRBV2 and TRBJ2-7 provide the parts outside the CDR3, is EPEVTQTPSHQVTQMGQEVILRCVPISNHLYFYWYRQILGQKVEFLVSFYNNEISEKSEIFDDQFSVERPDGSNFTLKIRSTKLEDSAMYFCASSEQGSSYEQYFGPGTRLTVT.

This rearrangement joins TRBV7-2 to TRBJ1-1; a possible D gene is TRBD1 (6 bases). CDR1 SGHTA and CDR2 FQGNSA come from the germline V gene. V lost 4 bases to trimming and J lost 0 bases, with 21 bases between them. The length of the CDR3 is 18 residues. In nucleotides, the CDR3 is TGTGCCAGCAGCTACAAAAGACAGGCCTTTACCATGAACACTGAAGCTTTCTTT. Protein: CASSYKRQAFTMNTEAFF.

The rearrangement uses TRBV6-5 and TRBJ2-7; perhaps TRBD1 as D (5 bases). Germline CDR1 is MNHEY and CDR2 is SVGAGI. V lost 6 bases and J 3 bases, leaving 15 bases between the germline ends. The CDR3 runs to 14 residues. The CDR3, as DNA: TGTGCCAGCAGCATCTGGCAGGGCGGCTACGAGCAGTACTTC. This encodes CASSIWQGGYEQYF.

This chain links TRBV15 with TRBJ2-1; the match to TRBD2 covers 12 bases. This CDR3 has 19 amino acids. CDR1 and CDR2 (germline): LNHNV, YYDKDF (reference sequence). The V gene end was trimmed by 0 bases and the J gene end by 2 bases; junction bases not matched to a gene: 8. The CDR3 region has the DNA TGTGCCACCAGCAGAGAGAACTCCCGGACTAGCGGGGCCTACAATGAGCAGTTCTTC. Translated: CATSRENSRTSGAYNEQFF. Combining the CDR3 with reference TRBV15 and TRBJ2-1 gives the whole variable domain DAMVIQNPRYQVTQFGKPVTLSCSQTLNHNVMYWYQQKSSQAPKLLFHYYDKDFNNEADTPDNFQSRRPNTSFCFLDIRSPGLGDTAMYLCATSRENSRTSGAYNEQFFGPGTRLTVL.

The rearrangement uses TRBV4-2 and TRBJ1-1; D uncertain. The CDR3 runs 15 residues. CDR1 and CDR2 (germline): LGHNA, YNFKEQ. V gave up 0 bases and J gave up 4 bases, with 12 bases separating them. CDR3 residues: CASSQEPVGSTEAFF. CDR3 bases: TGTGCCAGCAGCCAAGAACCAGTTGGGAGCACTGAAGCTTTCTTT.

V gene TRBV7-2 combines with J gene TRBJ1-2; D call uncertain. Germline CDR1 reads SGHTA; CDR2 reads FQGNSA. This CDR3 region has 13 residues. V was cut by 0 bases and J by 6 bases, with 8 bases left in between. The CDR3 sequence is CASSLAPVDGYTF. The CDR3 DNA follows: TGTGCCAGCAGCTTAGCGCCAGTCGATGGCTACACCTTC.

V and J are TRBV4-3 and TRBJ2-2; the D gene is possibly TRBD2 (5 bases). This CDR3 comprises 16 residues. Germline CDR1 reads LGHNA; CDR2 reads YSLEER. Trimming removed 0 bases from V and 5 bases from J, with 13 bases in between. CDR3 in DNA: TGCGCCAGCAGCCAAGATTTGGGCCCGGGAACCGGGGAGCTGTTTTTT. Residues: CASSQDLGPGTGELFF.